This T cell receptor (beta chain) is from a study of T-cell memory formation after mild COVID-19. For the study at large: Among the donors, TCR clusters were largely specific to each donor.

The CDR3 runs 16 residues. The germline CDR1 and CDR2 sequences are SGHVS and FNYEAQ. Trimming removed 4 bases from V and 2 bases from J, with 17 bases in between. Many counts were recorded for this clonotype. MiXCR was run by TCRdb on the 5' RACE reads, yielding one entry per CDR3 protein. The data contain about 310,000 distinct CDR3 sequences, more than 15% of them singletons. This clonotype was sampled from a man between 18 and 35 years old who had mild COVID-19 (a few samples of this study predate the infection). Cell type and time point are not known. The V gene is TRBV7-6, the J gene TRBJ2-5; a possible D gene is TRBD1 (5 bases). The source material was PBMCs or a T cell subset sorted from them (not recorded which). CDR3: CASSSRIWGTQETQYF. The DNA of the CDR3 is TGTGCCAGCAGCTCCCGGATCTGGGGCACACAAGAGACCCAGTACTTC.